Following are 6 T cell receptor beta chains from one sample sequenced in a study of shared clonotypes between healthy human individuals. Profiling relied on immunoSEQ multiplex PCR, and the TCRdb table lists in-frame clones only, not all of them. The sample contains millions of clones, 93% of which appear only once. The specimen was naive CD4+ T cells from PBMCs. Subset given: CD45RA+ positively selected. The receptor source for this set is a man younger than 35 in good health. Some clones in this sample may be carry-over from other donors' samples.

The CDR3 spells CASSLHGGANTEAFF. The CDR3 bases are TGCGCCAGCAGCTTACACGGAGGGGCGAACACTGAAGCTTTCTTT. This chain uses TRBV5-1 with TRBJ1-1; possible D gene TRBD1, 5 bases. V gave up 2 bases and J gave up 1 base, with 12 bases separating them. The CDR3 covers 15 residues. Per germline, CDR1 SGHRS and CDR2 YFSETQ.

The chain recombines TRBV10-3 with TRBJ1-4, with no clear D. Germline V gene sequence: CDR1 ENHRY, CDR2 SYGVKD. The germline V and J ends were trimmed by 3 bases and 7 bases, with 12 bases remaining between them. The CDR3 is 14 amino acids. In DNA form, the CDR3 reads TGTGCCATCAGTGACCCCGCCTCCGGTGAAAAACTGTTTTTT. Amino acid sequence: CAISDPASGEKLFF.

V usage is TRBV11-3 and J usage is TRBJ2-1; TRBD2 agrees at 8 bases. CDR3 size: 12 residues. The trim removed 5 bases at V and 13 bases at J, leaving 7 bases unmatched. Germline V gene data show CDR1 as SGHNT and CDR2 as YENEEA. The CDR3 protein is CASSLASGPQFF. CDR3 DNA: TGTGCCAGCAGCCTCGCTAGCGGGCCCCAGTTCTTC.

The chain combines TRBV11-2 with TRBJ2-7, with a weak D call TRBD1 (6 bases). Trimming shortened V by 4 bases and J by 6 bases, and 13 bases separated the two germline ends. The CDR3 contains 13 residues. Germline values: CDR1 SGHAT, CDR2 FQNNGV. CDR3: CASSSQAGVEQYF. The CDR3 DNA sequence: TGTGCCAGCAGCTCCCAAGCAGGGGTCGAGCAGTACTTC.

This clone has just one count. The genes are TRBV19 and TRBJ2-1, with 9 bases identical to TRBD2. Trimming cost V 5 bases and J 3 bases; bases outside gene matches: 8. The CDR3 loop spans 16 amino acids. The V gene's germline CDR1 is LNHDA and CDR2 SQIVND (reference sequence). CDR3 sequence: CASSFRSGSGYNEQFF. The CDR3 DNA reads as TGTGCCAGTAGTTTCCGTAGCGGGAGTGGCTACAATGAGCAGTTCTTC.

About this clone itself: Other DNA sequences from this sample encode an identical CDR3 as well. In nucleotides, the CDR3 is TGTGCCAGCAGCTTGGTGTCGGACACTGAAGCTTTCTTT. Its translation: CASSLVSDTEAFF. The chain joins TRBV7-9 to TRBJ1-1; D remains unclear. Germline V CDR1 and CDR2: SEHNR, FQNEAQ (reference sequence). The CDR3 runs 13 residues. Between the trimmed V and J ends, which lost 3 bases and 3 bases, there was a span of 8 bases.